This TCR beta chain originates from a study of cytomegalovirus exposure and HLA in healthy donors. V lost 0 bases, J lost 1 base, and 11 bases lay in between. The germline CDR1 and CDR2 sequences are SGHDT and YYEEEE. The CDR3 has 16 residues. In the PCR, 60 Vbeta and 13 Jbeta primers were used. Method: immunoSEQ multiplex PCR; TCRdb's copy keeps in-frame clones and lacks some. Here the sample spans about 140,000 clones, over 60% being singletons. The V and J genes are TRBV5-6 and TRBJ1-5; D is possibly TRBD1 (5 bases). The TCR was taken from a man aged 40-50 years in good health and CMV-seropositive. Specimen: PBMCs. The CDR3 bases are TGTGCCAGCAGCTTGGGCGGGGGGAGGAGCAATCAGCCCCAGCATTTT. The encoded protein is CASSLGGGRSNQPQHF.